This T cell receptor beta chain was documented in a study of cytomegalovirus exposure and HLA in healthy donors (dated by TCRdb to between 2016 and 2019). For the wider study: An earlier analysis of under 600 of the donors reported more than 250 Gb of sequence data and around 120 million unique TCR beta sequences from 190 million or so T cells. About 280 gigabases of sequencing data and 70 million to 100 million unique TCR sequences were included in an early release covering around 600 HLA-typed donors. Of the 398 genotyped donors, 65% to 90% were placed in the genetic ancestry cluster associated with self-reported Caucasian donors. The study was designed to test whether signatures of past pathogen exposure could be identified by cataloging public T cell receptors. The study profiled the T cell repertoires of hundreds of subjects by immunosequencing and related them to cytomegalovirus serostatus. A separate validation cohort of about 110 different subjects was used in addition to the approximately 670-subject first cohort. To predict cytomegalovirus infection status, the study brought together high-throughput TCR immunosequencing, statistical association of individual TCRs with disease status, and machine learning. To study patterns of TCR occurrence, a later analysis re-analyzed previously published TCR beta repertoires from around 670 donors and added high-resolution HLA genotyping. In the later analysis, no new phenotypic data were used to find candidate immune exposures; instead, reliance was placed on TCR beta sequences and their occurrence across donors. To decide whether each TCR beta V gene segment behaved as functional or pseudogenic, an earlier analysis of nearly 600 of the donors relied on high-throughput TCR beta sequencing. Donor age, sex, ethnicity and CMV serostatus were collected together with the repertoire data. A later genetic analysis used genome-wide SNP genotypes for about 65% of the 666 donors, treating that subset as a discovery cohort. All discovery cohort repertoires had been generated on a single sequencing platform. HLA typing included class I and class II loci at four-digit resolution. Typing coverage varied by locus: roughly 629-640 donors for A, B, C, DRB1 and DQB1; approximately 500 for DQA1; about 600 for DPA1; 450 to 480 for DPB1. About five DR-DQ haplotypes were handled as single units for association and clustering, since linkage in the cohort was strong. On average, around 200,000 unique TCR beta nucleotide sequences were sequenced per donor among a few hundred genotyped donors of the cohort, with about 17% of those sequences being non-productive.

Points the paper makes about the study in general: The cohort was sequenced for TCR beta chains only, and without alpha or paired-chain data the features that could be detected were limited. According to a later genetic analysis, donors in an Asian-associated ancestry cluster had fewer N-insertions in productive TCRs than the approximately 650-donor mean. For the cohort, immune exposure information was limited to CMV serostatus. In a later analysis, TCR association rates were found to vary across HLA loci, with the most associated TCRs seen for DRB1 alleles and the fewest for HLA-C alleles. The authors suggested that the approach could potentially be generalized to other disease states and immunological phenotypes. In a later analysis, most CMV-associated TCR beta chains were found to appear HLA-restricted, with HLA associations seemingly driven largely by CMV exposure. Sequencing depth was assumed to be roughly uniform across donors in the presence/absence analyses, though that assumption may not hold. Across donors, most TCR sequences were observed very rarely, whereas some public TCRs were present in many individuals. In a later analysis, several top co-occurrence clusters were reported to appear linked to parvovirus B19, influenza, CMV and Epstein-Barr virus. A later analysis associated around 16,000 TCR beta sequences with specific HLA alleles at a false discovery rate of 0.05. An earlier analysis of some 560 of the donors showed that most TCR beta V segments appeared in productive rearrangements either about 87% or about 30% of the time, which broadly matched IMGT annotations. Correlated functional status among segregating V segments might reflect linkage disequilibrium, but an unknown experimental factor could not be ruled out. Because counts were too low, seventeen rarely observed V segments, including chromosome 9 orphons, were left out of the earlier analysis of a few hundred of the donors. A later genetic analysis associated a missense DCLRE1C variant with V-gene and J-gene trimming of TCR beta chains, and an independent cohort replicated the association. Because HLA typing was missing for some donors at each locus, association tests included only the typed subset. In vitro tests confirmed that a few of the cytomegalovirus-associated TCR beta chains recognize cytomegalovirus antigens. In a later analysis, HLA-associated TCR beta chains showed more clonal expansion and lower generation probabilities than non-associated chains that were equally common. The sequencing pipeline was judged likely to have produced a cluster of highly shared sequence variants as a technical artifact. A further reported finding was that TCR beta sequences accurately predicted the HLA-A and HLA-B alleles for most subjects in the first cohort. Some IMGT-functional V segments, including TRBV6-2 and TRBV6-3, could not be told apart with the 87-base-pair reads, so those segments were excluded. A total of 150 or so TCR beta chains were listed by the study as associated with cytomegalovirus. Assigning TCR associations to individual alleles was difficult when HLA alleles, especially DR and DQ, strongly co-occurred. In both the original and validation cohorts, the classifier was reported to diagnose cytomegalovirus status with high specificity and sensitivity.

Library prep was done by the immunoSEQ multiplex PCR assay. A mixture of 60 forward primers for TCR Vbeta segments and 13 reverse primers for TCR Jbeta segments was used in the multiplex PCR. A multiplex PCR assay on genomic DNA amplified the CDR3 region of rearranged TCR beta genes. The amplified TCR beta libraries were sequenced on the Illumina HiSeq System as 87-base-pair reads. For the original study's pipeline: A later analysis counted 65 million to 90 million unique TCR beta chains across the 666 repertoires, and around 9.9 million of these chains were shared by at least two donors. Raw reads were error-corrected and collapsed into unique sequences with a nearest-neighbor algorithm that merged closely related sequences to remove PCR and sequencing errors. V, D and J gene segments were assigned by aligning CDR3 sequences to IMGT reference sequences. Each retained sequence needed at least a six-nucleotide match to both a V gene segment and a J gene segment. Rearrangements were called productive when the CDR3 lacked stop codons and stayed in frame with V and J; all others were non-productive. CDR3 was defined according to IMGT convention as the region running from the second conserved V-encoded cysteine to the conserved J-encoded phenylalanine. The earlier analysis of more than 450 of the donors excluded sequences that lacked an unambiguous match to a single V gene segment. An earlier analysis of a few hundred of the donors called V segments functional above 56.7% productive rearrangements and segregating when the between-donor standard deviation exceeded 5%. A statistical classification framework was built for diagnosing cytomegalovirus status from the catalog of TCR beta chain sequences. V and J gene assignment, in a later analysis, came from comparing TCR nucleotide sequences with IMGT/GENE-DB human TR gene sequences. A later analysis assigned CDR3 sequences and most-parsimonious VDJ recombination scenarios with the TCRdist pipeline. In a later analysis, each TCR beta chain was defined by its CDR3 amino acid sequence together with its V-gene family, and reads lacking a unique V-gene family were excluded. As a way to deal with suspected cross-contamination and a sequencing artifact, a later analysis dropped 640 or so nucleotide sequences that were highly shared and had low generation probability. In a later analysis, a clonal expansion index was calculated for each public chain from normalized within-repertoire ranks of inferred template counts. A later analysis computed generation probabilities with a VDJ recombination model fitted to out-of-frame rearrangements, and checked the results against IGoR. A later analysis scored TCR-TCR, TCR-HLA and TCR-CMV co-occurrence with hypergeometric tests, applying a repertoire-size bias correction to TCR pairs. To estimate false discovery rates, a later analysis permuted the HLA or CMV assignments 20 times. In a later analysis, co-occurring TCRs were grouped using DBSCAN, with TCRdist sequence similarity added in when clustering inside HLA-allele-positive subsets. Co-occurrence clustering excluded repertoires with fewer than 30,000 or more than 120,000 public chains, plus five with anomalous nucleotide sharing. Imported from immuneACCESS, the table was reduced by TCRdb to in-frame sequences with V and J called. These copies leave out some clones; in studies compared against another copy, an unresolved V gene accounts for under half, and the cause of the remainder is not known. Clone size and the V and J calls come from that table; the DNA yielded D and trimming. Counted in this sample were around 140,000 clones; around 82% of them appeared once. The ten largest make up around 2.5% of the sample.

Trimming removed 1 base from V and 10 bases from J; the gene matches leave 8 bases unexplained. The CDR3, cysteine through phenylalanine, is 16 amino acids long. This entry keeps only the CDR3 DNA: 48 bases, framed from base 1. As encoded in the germline V gene (reference sequence), CDR1 is LNHNV while CDR2 is YYDKDF. To note about this clone: Its cognate antigen has yet to be identified. No much larger clone exists at a distance of one base, and base qualities are not known.

The cohort was made up of several hundred healthy bone marrow donors. At the time of sampling, all cohort members were nominally healthy, though unrecorded immune exposures were likely present. The donor tested CMV seropositive and was one of the 289 seropositive cohort members. Every donor gave a peripheral blood sample, and the peripheral blood mononuclear cells from that sample were used for TCR beta sequencing. The Qiagen DNeasy Blood Extraction Kit was used to extract genomic DNA from the blood cell samples. This clonotype originated in a woman in her late teens or twenties in good health and CMV-seropositive. Sequenced: PBMCs. The chain uses TRBV15 and TRBJ1-6; 9 middle bases align to TRBD1. The sequence in DNA is TGTGCCACCAGCAGAGGAGGGACAGGGAATAGGTCACCCCTCCACTTT. It specifies CATSRGGTGNRSPLHF.